This T cell receptor beta chain appears in the sequencing data of a study of blood T cell repertoires in COVID-19. The repertoire was sequenced with immunoSEQ multiplex PCR; TCRdb's copy has only in-frame clones and lacks some. The sample has about 88,000 clones; about 91% are singletons. From germline, CDR1 is LGHNA and CDR2 YNFKEQ. V was pared by 0 bases and J by 3 bases, with 6 bases of the junction left unmatched. CDR3 length equals 18 residues. This clone occurred a few times. This TCR was sampled from a woman of 80 years or more with active COVID-19. The rearrangement links TRBV4-2 to TRBJ1-3, with TRBD1 matching 12 bases. The material sequenced was peripheral blood. Here the CDR3 reads CASSQEGTGGTVGNTIYF. Written as DNA, the CDR3 is TGTGCCAGCAGCCAAGAAGGGACAGGGGGCACAGTTGGAAACACCATATATTTT.